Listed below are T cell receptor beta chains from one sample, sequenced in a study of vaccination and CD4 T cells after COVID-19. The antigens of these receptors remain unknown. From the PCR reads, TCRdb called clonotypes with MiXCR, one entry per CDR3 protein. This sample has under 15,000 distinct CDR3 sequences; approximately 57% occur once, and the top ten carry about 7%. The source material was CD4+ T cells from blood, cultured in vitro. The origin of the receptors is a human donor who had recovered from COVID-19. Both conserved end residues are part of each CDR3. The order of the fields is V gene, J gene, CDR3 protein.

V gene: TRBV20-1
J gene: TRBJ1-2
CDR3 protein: CSARDRQGDYGYTF

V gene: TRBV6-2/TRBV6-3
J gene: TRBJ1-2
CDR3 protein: CASSYGVGAPNYGYTF

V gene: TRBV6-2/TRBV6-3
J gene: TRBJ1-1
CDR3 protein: CASSKGGGPYTEAFF

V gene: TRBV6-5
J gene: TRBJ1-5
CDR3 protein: CASSYGRGGQPQHF

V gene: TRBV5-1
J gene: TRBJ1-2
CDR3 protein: CASSPGQATGDRNTF

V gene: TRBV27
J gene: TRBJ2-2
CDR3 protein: CASSYDSRGRSTGELFF

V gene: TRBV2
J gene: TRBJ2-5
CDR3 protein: CASGTDGQETQYF

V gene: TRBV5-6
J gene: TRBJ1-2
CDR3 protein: CASSSTGRDGYTF

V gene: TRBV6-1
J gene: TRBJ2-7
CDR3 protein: CASSEAGVALYEQYF

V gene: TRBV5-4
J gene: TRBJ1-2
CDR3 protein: CASSPSGGAGYGYTF